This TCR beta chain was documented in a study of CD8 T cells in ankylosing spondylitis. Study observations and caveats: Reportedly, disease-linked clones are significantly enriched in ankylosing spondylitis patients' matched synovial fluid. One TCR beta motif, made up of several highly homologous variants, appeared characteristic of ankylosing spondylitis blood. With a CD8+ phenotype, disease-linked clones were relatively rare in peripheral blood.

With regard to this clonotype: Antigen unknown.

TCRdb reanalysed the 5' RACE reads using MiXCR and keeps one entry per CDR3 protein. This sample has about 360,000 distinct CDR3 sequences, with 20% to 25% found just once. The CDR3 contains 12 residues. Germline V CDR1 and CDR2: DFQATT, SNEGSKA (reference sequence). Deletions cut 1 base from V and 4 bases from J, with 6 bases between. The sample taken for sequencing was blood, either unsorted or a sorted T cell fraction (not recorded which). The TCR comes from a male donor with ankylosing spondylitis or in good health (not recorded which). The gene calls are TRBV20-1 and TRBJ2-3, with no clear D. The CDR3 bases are TGCAGTGCTAGAGTGGGTTCAGATACGCAGTATTTT. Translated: CSARVGSDTQYF.